The clone carrying this T cell receptor beta chain was found a few times. Its antigen is undetermined. The sample is drawn from a study of T-cell reconstitution after alpha-beta-depleted transplantation in children. Study results and caveats: Newly produced T cells mostly provided counts and TCRbeta diversity after one year, as hyperexpanded clones declined.

Trimming at V came to 4 bases and at J to 3 bases, leaving 10 bases not matched to a gene. Germline CDR1 MGHRA, CDR2 YSYEKL. The CDR3 length is 16 residues. Construction of the TCRbeta library involved unique molecular identifiers. One entry per CDR3 protein results from TCRdb running MiXCR on the PCR reads. The table shows 530,000 or so distinct CDR3 sequences, with 25% to 30% occurring only once. The chain couples TRBV4-1 to TRBJ2-5, with 8 nucleotides matching TRBD1. This clonotype was sampled from a boy in the first two years of life with Wiskott-Aldrich syndrome, due to receive a stem cell transplant. The sample consisted of PBMCs, taken before TCRalphabeta/CD19-depleted stem cell transplant. CDR3 sequence: CASSPTGQVLEETQYF. The CDR3 DNA reads as TGCGCCAGCAGCCCTACGGGACAGGTCTTGGAAGAGACCCAGTACTTC.